This T cell receptor beta chain was captured in a study of T cell repertoires in cytomegalovirus infection. Overall study: CMV epitopes in the study were HLA-C-restricted (recently identified) and HLA-B-restricted (well studied). Based on public TCR beta signatures, there were indications of CMV infection and of a matching HLA type.

J was trimmed by 7 bases and V by 6 bases; bases with no gene match: 7. Germline assignment: CDR1 LNHDA and CDR2 SQIVND (reference sequence). The CDR3 runs to 14 residues. Broader study findings: Using cumulative public TCR beta family frequency, the authors identified those who carried CMV together with the relevant HLA. Dominant in the ex vivo response were TCR beta clonotypes restricted by HLA-C and specific for CMV.

In regard to this clonotype: Its specificity is unknown.

TCRdb called the reads again in MiXCR, with one record for every CDR3 protein. The table records a few hundred thousand distinct CDR3 sequences, 25% of them present only once. Source: cultured PBMCs, taken from culture after CMV antigen stimulation. The sequence derives from a human donor in good health (CMV status not recorded). Some clones in this sample may be carry-over from other donors' samples. The chain couples TRBV19 to TRBJ2-1; 9 bases line up with TRBD1. The CDR3 loop is CASSQQTGGNEQFF. In nucleotides, the CDR3 is TGTGCCAGTAGCCAACAGACAGGGGGAAATGAGCAGTTCTTC.